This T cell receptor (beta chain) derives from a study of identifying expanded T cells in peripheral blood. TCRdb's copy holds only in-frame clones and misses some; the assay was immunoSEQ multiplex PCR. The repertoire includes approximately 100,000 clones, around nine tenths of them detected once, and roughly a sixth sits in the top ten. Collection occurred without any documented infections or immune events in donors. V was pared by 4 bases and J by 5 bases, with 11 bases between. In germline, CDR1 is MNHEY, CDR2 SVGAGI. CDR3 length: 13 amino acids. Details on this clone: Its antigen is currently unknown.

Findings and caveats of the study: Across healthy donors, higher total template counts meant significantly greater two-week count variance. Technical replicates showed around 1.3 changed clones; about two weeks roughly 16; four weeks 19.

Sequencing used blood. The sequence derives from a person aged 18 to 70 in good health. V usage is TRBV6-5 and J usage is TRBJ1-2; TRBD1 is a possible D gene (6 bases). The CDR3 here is CASSSIQGYGYTF. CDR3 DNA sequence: TGTGCCAGCAGTTCAATACAGGGTTATGGCTACACCTTC.